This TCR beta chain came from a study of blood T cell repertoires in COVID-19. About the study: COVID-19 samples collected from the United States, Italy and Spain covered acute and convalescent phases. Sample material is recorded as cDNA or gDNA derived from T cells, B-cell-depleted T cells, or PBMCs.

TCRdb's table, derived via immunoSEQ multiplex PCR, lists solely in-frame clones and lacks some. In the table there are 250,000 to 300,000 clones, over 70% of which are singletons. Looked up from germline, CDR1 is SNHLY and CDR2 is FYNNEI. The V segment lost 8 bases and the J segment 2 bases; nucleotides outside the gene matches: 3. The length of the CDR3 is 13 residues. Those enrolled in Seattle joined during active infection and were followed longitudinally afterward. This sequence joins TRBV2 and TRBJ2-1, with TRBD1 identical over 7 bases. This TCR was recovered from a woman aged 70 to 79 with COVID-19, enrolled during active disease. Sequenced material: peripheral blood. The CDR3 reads CASYRGTYNEQFF. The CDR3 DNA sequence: TGTGCCAGCTACAGGGGCACCTACAATGAGCAGTTCTTC.